The 7 T cell receptor beta chains in this list originate from one sample, sequenced in a study of blood T cell repertoires in COVID-19. Assay: immunoSEQ multiplex PCR; the TCRdb copy retains only in-frame clones and omits some. This sample has some 150,000 clones; approximately 80% occur once, and the top ten carry approximately 6%. Sequences were obtained from PBMCs or T cells enriched from blood (not recorded which). These receptors were collected from a woman aged 50 to 65 who had recovered from COVID-19.

The J gene is TRBJ1-1, the V gene TRBV27; 7 positions match TRBD1. V was pared by 3 bases and J by 7 bases, with 5 bases of the junction left unmatched. The CDR3 is 13 residues long. Germline CDR1 MNHEY, CDR2 SMNVEV (reference sequence). As DNA, the CDR3 is TGTGCCAGCAGTTTTCTAGACAGGGATGAAGCTTTCTTT. Its translation: CASSFLDRDEAFF.

The gene calls are TRBV19 and TRBJ1-2; no clear D. Germline loops: CDR1 LNHDA, CDR2 SQIVND (reference sequence). CDR3 length: 12 amino acids. Trimming removed 5 bases at V and 4 bases at J, with 8 bases between. Here the CDR3 DNA reads TGTGCCAGTAGTGCCAGGCGCTATGGCTACACCTTC. As protein: CASSARRYGYTF.

This chain connects TRBV28 to TRBJ1-1; D is unresolved. Germline V gene data show CDR1 as MDHEN and CDR2 as SYDVKM. This CDR3 contains 11 residues. V was trimmed by 7 bases and J by 4 bases, leaving 7 bases between them. CDR3 residues: CASIGSTEAFF. The CDR3 bases are TGTGCCAGCATTGGGAGCACTGAAGCTTTCTTT. Supplemented by reference TRBV28 and TRBJ1-1, the full variable domain reads DVKVTQSSRYLVKRTGEKVFLECVQDMDHENMFWYRQDPGLGLRLIYFSYDVKMKEKGDIPEGYSVSREKKERFSLILESASTNQTSMYLCASIGSTEAFFGQGTRLTVV.

The chain joins TRBV9 to TRBJ2-4, with D maybe TRBD2 (6 bases). Trimming cost V 2 bases and J 8 bases, with 17 bases left between them. Germline V CDR1 and CDR2: SGDLS, YYNGEE. The CDR3 runs to 15 residues. The DNA for the CDR3 is TGTGCCAGCAGCGTCCGCGGCGGGGCGGCGGACATTCAGTACTTC. It is translated as CASSVRGGAADIQYF.

J is TRBJ2-5 and V is TRBV4-1; 10 nucleotides match TRBD2. Trimming at V came to 4 bases and at J to 1 base, leaving 6 bases not matched to a gene. This CDR3 spans 16 amino acids. Germline CDR1 reads MGHRA; CDR2 reads YSYEKL. This CDR3 is CASSLTLAGVQETQYF. CDR3 bases: TGCGCCAGCAGCCTTACCCTAGCGGGGGTCCAAGAGACCCAGTACTTC.

This clone was observed once. The V call is TRBV28, the J call TRBJ1-2; 8 bases map to TRBD1. Germline CDR1 MDHEN, CDR2 SYDVKM. CDR3 length: 13 amino acids. Unmatched junction bases numbered 7, after V lost 11 bases and J lost 2 bases. CDR3 sequence reads: CASLRDRNYGYTF. The DNA of the CDR3 is TGTGCCTCTCTTCGGGACAGGAACTATGGCTACACCTTC.

This clone has more than one count but fewer than ten. The gene calls are TRBV5-4 and TRBJ2-5; 9 nucleotides line up with TRBD2. V lost 4 bases and J lost 7; bases outside the gene matches: 11. This CDR3 contains 15 residues. Germline V CDR1 and CDR2: SGHNT, YYREEE (reference sequence). CDR3 bases: TGTGCCAGCAGCCCGGTTAGCGGGGGAGTGGGGACCCAGTACTTC. This gives the protein CASSPVSGGVGTQYF.